The 7 T cell receptor beta chains listed next were all sequenced from one sample in a study of T cells in Graves' hyperthyroidism and ophthalmopathy. Researchers amplified the TCR beta CDR3 regions from RNA transcripts. RT-PCR in the first round (using the HTBI primer set) targeted the TCR CDR3. Using its own MiXCR run on the multiplex PCR reads, TCRdb lists one record per CDR3 protein. This table has about 250,000 distinct CDR3 sequences, almost 25% appearing once. Sequenced sample: blood. These receptors originate from a woman between 40 and 55 years old with Graves' ophthalmopathy.

This clonotype has at least ten counts. The chain links TRBV7-8 to TRBJ2-7; tentatively, D is TRBD2 (5 bases). Deletions cut 3 bases from V and 6 bases from J, with 12 bases between. The CDR3 extends over 13 amino acids. Germline V gene lookup returns CDR1 SGHVS and CDR2 FQNEAQ. The CDR3 reads CASSLGNGVEQYF. The CDR3 DNA sequence: TGTGCCAGCAGCTTGGGAAACGGGGTCGAGCAGTACTTC.

This clonotype has ten or more counts. The V and J genes are TRBV12-3 or TRBV12-4 and TRBJ1-1; TRBD1 is a possible D gene (5 bases). This CDR3 comprises 14 residues. Trimming took off 0 bases at V and 5 bases at J, with 10 bases between the two ends. The CDR3 DNA follows: TGTGCCAGCAGTTTAGCCGGGGGGAGGACTGAAGCTTTCTTT. This gives the protein CASSLAGGRTEAFF.

This clonotype was detected many times. The chain is built from TRBV30 and TRBJ2-7; 9 bases align to TRBD2. Germline V gene data show CDR1 as GTSNPN and CDR2 as SVGIG (reference sequence). The junction had 6 bases not matched to a gene; V was cut back by 1 base and J by 2 bases. The CDR3 length is 15 residues. The CDR3 coding sequence is TGTGCCTGGAGTGAGGGCGGGAGGGCCCCCTACGAGCAGTACTTC. It codes for CAWSEGGRAPYEQYF. Combining the CDR3 with reference TRBV30 and TRBJ2-7 gives the whole variable domain SQTIHQWPATLVQPVGSPLSLECTVEGTSNPNLYWYRQAAGRGLQLLFYSVGIGQISSEVPQNLSASRPQDRQFILSSKKLLLSDSGFYLCAWSEGGRAPYEQYFGPGTRLTVT.

This clonotype was seen many times. The chain recombines TRBV7-2 with TRBJ1-2; a possible D gene is TRBD1 (5 bases). The CDR3 length is 11 residues. The V gene's germline CDR1 is SGHTA and CDR2 FQGNSA. The V gene lost 6 bases and the J gene lost 7 bases, with 9 bases spanning the gap. This CDR3 reads CASSVGGGYTF. The CDR3 nucleotides read TGTGCCAGCAGTGTGGGGGGTGGCTACACCTTC.

The V and J genes are TRBV28 and TRBJ2-7; 7 nucleotides match TRBD1. Germline V lookup: CDR1 MDHEN, CDR2 SYDVKM. The J segment lost 3 bases and the V segment lost 0 bases, leaving 2 bases of the junction unmatched. This CDR3 comprises 14 residues. CDR3 nucleotide sequence: TGTGCCAGCAGTTTATGGAGGGACAGCTACGAGCAGTACTTC. Its protein is CASSLWRDSYEQYF.

Points on this clonotype: Possible read error: a much larger clone is one base away. The V gene is TRBV6-5, the J gene TRBJ1-1, with unresolved D. V shed 2 bases and J shed 1 base, with 8 bases lying between them. Germline V gene data show CDR1 as MNHEY and CDR2 as SVGAGI. This CDR3 region has 14 residues. CDR3 DNA: TGTGCCAGCAGTTACGTGGCGGCGAACACTGAAGCTTTCTTT. As protein: CASSYVAANTEAFF.

There are many counts of this clonotype. V usage is TRBV28 and J usage is TRBJ2-7, with 9 bases lining up with TRBD1. CDR1 is MDHEN and CDR2 is SYDVKM in the germline V gene. The CDR3 has 15 residues. V was pared by 5 bases and J by 3 bases, with 8 bases of the junction left unmatched. The CDR3 region has the DNA TGTGCCAGCAGTAAACCGGGACAGGGACACTACGAGCAGTACTTC. The encoded protein is CASSKPGQGHYEQYF. Together with reference TRBV28 and TRBJ2-7, the CDR3 gives the full variable domain: DVKVTQSSRYLVKRTGEKVFLECVQDMDHENMFWYRQDPGLGLRLIYFSYDVKMKEKGDIPEGYSVSREKKERFSLILESASTNQTSMYLCASSKPGQGHYEQYFGPGTRLTVT.